The 8 T cell receptor beta chains below were found in one sample sequenced in a study of blood T cell repertoires in COVID-19. Using immunoSEQ multiplex PCR, the repertoire was profiled, and TCRdb retains in-frame clones only, with some absent. This sample has 300,000 to 350,000 clones; more than 85% occur once, and the top ten carry roughly 1%. Sequenced sample: PBMCs or T cells enriched from blood (not recorded which). The receptor set was obtained from a woman in her twenties or thirties who had recovered from COVID-19.

The CDR3 DNA sequence: TGTGCCAGCAGTGAGATGGTTTCCGTACAGGGACCCACCGGGGAGCTGTTTTTT. It codes for CASSEMVSVQGPTGELFF. The J gene is TRBJ2-2, the V gene TRBV2, with a tentative D call TRBD1 (6 bases). V was shortened by 3 bases and J by 4 bases, with 21 bases between the two germline ends. CDR1 is SNHLY and CDR2 is FYNNEI in the germline V gene. The CDR3 sequence is 18 residues long.

This clone was seen only once. V gene TRBV9 combines with J gene TRBJ1-6, with 9 bases lining up with TRBD1. J was trimmed by 9 bases and V by 0 bases; bases with no gene match: 4. Germline values: CDR1 SGDLS, CDR2 YYNGEE. The CDR3 runs 15 residues. The CDR3 sequence: CASSVEDRGVSPLHF. DNA of the CDR3: TGTGCCAGCAGCGTAGAAGACAGGGGGGTTTCACCCCTCCACTTT.

The gene calls are TRBV6-5 and TRBJ2-7, with 9 bases aligning to TRBD2. The CDR3 has 14 residues. Trimming cost V 7 bases and J 5 bases; bases outside gene matches: 9. Per the germline V gene, CDR1 is MNHEY and CDR2 is SVGAGI. The DNA of the CDR3 is TGTGCCAGCAAGACCCTAGCGGGGAGGAACGAGCAGTACTTC. Translation: CASKTLAGRNEQYF.

This chain joins TRBV28 and TRBJ1-2, with 8 bases aligning to TRBD1. Germline CDR1 is MDHEN and CDR2 is SYDVKM. The CDR3 is 15 residues long. V was clipped by 5 bases and J by 8 bases; unmatched bases: 13. The CDR3 DNA reads TGTGCCAGCAGTCCACCCGACAGGGGTATTGGCGGCTACACCTTC. This codes for CASSPPDRGIGGYTF.

CDR3 coding DNA: TGTGCCAGCAGTCAGATCCCGCCCCAGCATTTT. Encoded protein: CASSQIPPQHF. The chain couples TRBV28 to TRBJ1-5; D gene uncertain. The V gene's germline CDR1 is MDHEN and CDR2 SYDVKM. V was pared by 5 bases and J by 9 bases, with 8 bases between. The CDR3 runs to 11 residues.

This chain links TRBV19 with TRBJ1-5; 7 nucleotides match TRBD1. CDR1 LNHDA and CDR2 SQIVND come from the germline V gene (reference sequence). CDR3 length: 16 amino acids. The junction had 7 bases not matched to a gene; V was cut back by 5 bases and J by 0 bases. In DNA form, the CDR3 reads TGTGCCAGTAGTTCGGACAGGCCTCATAGCAATCAGCCCCAGCATTTT. Protein sequence: CASSSDRPHSNQPQHF. Looking up the rest from reference TRBV19 and TRBJ1-5 gives the full variable domain: DGGITQSPKYLFRKEGQNVTLSCEQNLNHDAMYWYRQDPGQGLRLIYYSQIVNDFQKGDIAEGYSVSREKKESFPLTVTSAQKNPTAFYLCASSSDRPHSNQPQHFGDGTRLSIL.

The rearrangement links TRBV30 to TRBJ1-3; D not certain. This CDR3 is 13 amino acids long. With 2 bases removed from V and 0 bases from J, the gap between germline ends came to 5 bases. Germline lookup yields CDR1 GTSNPN and CDR2 SVGIG (reference sequence). The CDR3 protein is CAWSFGSGNTIYF. CDR3 coding DNA: TGTGCCTGGAGTTTCGGCTCTGGAAACACCATATATTTT.

CDR3 sequence reads: CASTAGHPPYEQYF. DNA for the CDR3: TGTGCCAGCACCGCGGGCCATCCCCCCTACGAGCAGTACTTC. This rearrangement joins TRBV28 to TRBJ2-7; maybe TRBD2 (5 bases). CDR1 is MDHEN, CDR2 SYDVKM, per germline. V gave up 7 bases and J gave up 2 bases, with 15 bases separating them. The CDR3 totals 14 residues.